The T cell receptor (beta chain) under discussion was sequenced for a study of CD8+ T cells in alopecia areata. Study as a whole: The study gave treated patients oral tofacitinib at 5 to 10 mg twice daily.

Reverse transcribed after extraction, RNA yielded cDNA as the sequencing template. TCRdb's table, derived via immunoSEQ multiplex PCR, lists solely in-frame clones and lacks some. The sample lists 120,000 or so clones, around 50% occurring once. Germline V gene data show CDR1 as SQVTM and CDR2 as ANQGSEA. CDR3 length: 13 amino acids. V was pared by 4 bases and J by 6 bases, with 13 bases between. The receptor's source is a human donor with alopecia areata. The sample was CD4+ T cells sorted from blood, taken at week 0. V usage is TRBV29-1 and J usage is TRBJ2-1; D unresolved. In nucleotides, the CDR3 is TGCAGCGTTGTAGACCCCCCGACCAATGAGCAGTTCTTC. Protein product: CSVVDPPTNEQFF.